What follows are 20 T cell receptor beta chains derived from one specimen sequenced in a study of vaccination effects on CD4 cells after COVID-19. For these receptors, no antigen is known. Sequenced by immunoSEQ multiplex PCR; TCRdb stores in-frame clones only, minus some. This sample has approximately 45,000 clones, with 60% to 85% found just once. Around day 10 of culture, CD4+ T cells were separated out. The sequencing here drew on CD4+ T cells from PBMCs cultured without peptide, taken before COVID-19 vaccination. Receptors were obtained from a human donor who had a prior SARS-CoV-2 infection.

This sequence joins TRBV5-1 and TRBJ1-1, with D possibly TRBD1 on 5 matching bases. Trimming pared 2 bases from V and 3 bases from J, leaving 11 bases between. Germline V gene sequence: CDR1 SGHRS, CDR2 YFSETQ. CDR3 size: 14 residues. The CDR3 DNA reads as TGCGCCAGCAGCTTAGGACGGGGGGACACTGAAGCTTTCTTT. Its translation: CASSLGRGDTEAFF. The full variable domain, in which reference TRBV5-1 and TRBJ1-1 provide the parts outside the CDR3, is KAGVTQTPRYLIKTRGQQVTLSCSPISGHRSVSWYQQTPGQGLQFLFEYFSETQRNKGNFPGRFSGRQFSNSRSEMNVSTLELGDSALYLCASSLGRGDTEAFFGQGTRLTVV.

This chain connects TRBV18 to TRBJ1-2; no clear D gene. Germline V gene data show CDR1 as KGHSH and CDR2 as LQKENI. The V end was cut by 0 bases, the J end by 4 bases, with 9 bases between. This CDR3 contains 14 residues. The CDR3 loop is CASSPPEDGYGYTF. The CDR3 coding sequence is TGTGCCAGCTCACCACCGGAGGACGGCTATGGCTACACCTTC.

The chain links TRBV9 to TRBJ2-1; D gene unclear. The CDR3 is 13 residues long. Germline V gene lookup returns CDR1 SGDLS and CDR2 YYNGEE. V dropped 0 bases and J dropped 8 bases, with 9 bases sitting between them. In nucleotides, the CDR3 is TGTGCCAGCAGCGTAGTATTATGGGATGAGCAGTTCTTC. It translates to CASSVVLWDEQFF.

The rearrangement joins TRBV19 to TRBJ2-3; 12 bases align to TRBD2. CDR1 LNHDA and CDR2 SQIVND come from the germline V gene (reference sequence). After removal of 4 bases from V and 5 bases from J, the junction contained 4 bases not matched to a gene. The CDR3 totals 15 residues. The CDR3 coding sequence is TGTGCCAGTAGTAAGACTAGCGGGGGCGGAGATACGCAGTATTTT. It yields the protein CASSKTSGGGDTQYF.

The CDR3 coding sequence is TGTGCCAGCAGCCTAAATAGGGGGCAAACTAATGAAAAACTGTTTTTT. Its protein product is CASSLNRGQTNEKLFF. The chain combines TRBV4-2 with TRBJ1-4; TRBD1 matches 7 bases. There are 16 residues in the CDR3. V lost 4 bases to trimming and J lost 1 base; unmatched junction nucleotides: 6. Looked up from germline, CDR1 is LGHNA and CDR2 is YNFKEQ.

V and J are TRBV19 and TRBJ2-2; D remains ambiguous. Germline values: CDR1 LNHDA, CDR2 SQIVND (reference sequence). This CDR3 has 14 amino acids. The V gene lost 1 base and the J gene lost 5 bases, with 8 bases spanning the gap. The CDR3 DNA is TGTGCCAGTAGTATAGGGGGTGGGACCGGGGAGCTGTTTTTT. Translating it yields CASSIGGGTGELFF.

The chain joins TRBV11-3 to TRBJ1-1; D possibly corresponds to TRBD1 (5 bases). CDR3 length: 13 residues. Germline CDR1 is SGHNT and CDR2 is YENEEA. With 2 bases removed from V and 10 bases from J, the gap between germline ends came to 14 bases. CDR3 amino acids: CASSLKGLLRAFF. The CDR3 nucleotides are TGTGCCAGCAGCTTAAAGGGGTTATTAAGAGCTTTCTTT.

The J gene is TRBJ1-1, the V gene TRBV18; D is unclear. This CDR3 comprises 13 residues. V lost 2 bases and J lost 6, with 10 bases in between. The germline gives CDR1 KGHSH, CDR2 LQKENI. CDR3 DNA sequence: TGTGCCAGCTCACCAGTCCGCGAAGCTGAAGCTTTCTTT. Translation: CASSPVREAEAFF.

The chain joins TRBV11-3 to TRBJ2-7, with D maybe TRBD2 (7 bases). Trimming stripped 5 bases from V and 2 bases from J, with 22 bases between. The germline V gene has CDR1 SGHNT and CDR2 YENEEA. The CDR3 is 17 amino acids. CDR3 nucleotides: TGTGCCAGCAGCCCGCGGACAGTCTTTAGCGGGCCCTACGAGCAGTACTTC. Translated, it gives CASSPRTVFSGPYEQYF. The variable domain in full, with the rest retrieved from reference TRBV11-3 and TRBJ2-7, is EAGVVQSPRYKIIEKKQPVAFWCNPISGHNTLYWYLQNLGQGPELLIRYENEEAVDDSQLPKDRFSAERLKGVDSTLKIQPAELGDSAVYLCASSPRTVFSGPYEQYFGPGTRLTVT.

This sequence joins TRBV7-9 and TRBJ1-2; D perhaps matches TRBD1 (6 bases). This CDR3 is 13 amino acids long. Trimming removed 5 bases at V and 5 bases at J, with 12 bases between. The germline V gene encodes CDR1 SEHNR and CDR2 FQNEAQ (reference sequence). The CDR3 sequence is CASSVLGAYGYTF. The CDR3 bases are TGTGCCAGCAGCGTTCTGGGGGCTTATGGCTACACCTTC.

The genes are TRBV5-8 and TRBJ2-7; no clear D. Trimming pared 4 bases from V and 6 bases from J, leaving 11 bases between. CDR1 and CDR2 (germline): SGHTS, YDEGEE. CDR3 length: 12 residues. The CDR3 spells CASSLVVGEQYF. As DNA, the CDR3 is TGTGCCAGCAGCCTTGTAGTTGGCGAGCAGTACTTC. The whole variable domain, remainder taken from reference TRBV5-8 and TRBJ2-7, is EAGVTQSPTHLIKTRGQQATLRCSPISGHTSVYWYQQALGLGLQFLLWYDEGEERNRGNFPPRFSGRQFPNYSSELNVNALELEDSALYLCASSLVVGEQYFGPGTRLTVT.

This clone occurred a few times. The V gene is TRBV4-1, the J gene TRBJ2-7; 8 nucleotides line up with TRBD1. The CDR3 runs 15 residues. V dropped 0 bases and J dropped 4; count of bases not matched to a gene: 5. Germline assignment: CDR1 MGHRA and CDR2 YSYEKL. The CDR3 here is CASSQEYDRGYEQYF. For the CDR3, the DNA is TGCGCCAGCAGCCAAGAATATGACAGGGGATACGAGCAGTACTTC.

The chain carries TRBV25-1 and TRBJ2-1; D uncertain. From germline, CDR1 is MGHDK and CDR2 SYGVNS. With 1 base removed from V and 4 bases from J, the gap between germline ends came to 5 bases. CDR3 size: 13 residues. DNA of the CDR3: TGTGCCAGCAGTGAATCCGGTTACAATGAGCAGTTCTTC. This gives the protein CASSESGYNEQFF.

The chain uses TRBV7-9 and TRBJ2-7; 7 positions agree with TRBD2. Germline V gives CDR1 SEHNR, CDR2 FQNEAQ (reference sequence). With V trimmed by 3 bases and J by 4 bases, 9 bases remained unmatched. This CDR3 comprises 15 residues. The CDR3, as DNA: TGTGCCAGCAGCTTGGGCGGGAGCCTGTTATACGAGCAGTACTTC. This encodes CASSLGGSLLYEQYF. Using reference TRBV7-9 and TRBJ2-7 for the parts outside the CDR3, the full variable domain is DTGVSQNPRHKITKRGQNVTFRCDPISEHNRLYWYRQTLGQGPEFLTYFQNEAQLEKSRLLSDRFSAERPKGSFSTLEIQRTEQGDSAMYLCASSLGGSLLYEQYFGPGTRLTVT.

About this clone: Its ends do not fully match the called genes, so a read error is possible. Here the CDR3 reads CATRDSVGAGDTQYF. The CDR3 bases are TGTGCCACCAGAGATTCTGTGGGCGCAGGAGATACGCAGTATTTT. The chain combines TRBV24-1 with TRBJ2-3; D unclear. CDR3 length equals 15 residues. CDR1 KGHDR and CDR2 SFDVKD come from the germline V gene.

V and J are TRBV9 and TRBJ2-1; no clear D. The V and J ends lost 4 bases and 4 bases respectively, with 18 bases between them. This CDR3 has 16 residues. The germline CDR1 and CDR2 sequences are SGDLS and YYNGEE. The CDR3 is CASSPHLEFTYNEQFF. The DNA for the CDR3 is TGTGCCAGCAGCCCCCACCTTGAGTTTACGTACAATGAGCAGTTCTTC.

This chain connects TRBV7-9 to TRBJ2-7; perhaps D is TRBD1 or TRBD2 (5 bases each). V lost 2 bases and J 3 bases, leaving 11 bases between the germline ends. CDR1 is SEHNR, CDR2 FQNEAQ, per germline (reference sequence). This CDR3 has 14 residues. This chain's CDR3 is CASSLFGTHYEQYF. The CDR3 DNA follows: TGTGCCAGCAGCTTATTCGGGACCCACTACGAGCAGTACTTC.

The chain joins TRBV2 to TRBJ2-7; TRBD1 or TRBD2 may be the D gene (6 bases each). The CDR3 runs 14 residues. Trimming stripped 6 bases from V and 13 bases from J, with 25 bases between. Germline CDR1 is SNHLY and CDR2 is FYNNEI. Written as DNA, the CDR3 is TGTGCCAGCAGCTTCCTCTCGGGGGCGAAACGGGGTTACTTC. It translates to CASSFLSGAKRGYF. Variable domain in full (rest from reference TRBV2 and TRBJ2-7): EPEVTQTPSHQVTQMGQEVILRCVPISNHLYFYWYRQILGQKVEFLVSFYNNEISEKSEIFDDQFSVERPDGSNFTLKIRSTKLEDSAMYFCASSFLSGAKRGYFGPGTRLTVT.

This chain connects TRBV25-1 to TRBJ1-1, with D perhaps matching TRBD1 (6 bases). The V gene's germline CDR1 is MGHDK and CDR2 SYGVNS. The CDR3 totals 16 residues. V lost 4 bases to trimming and J lost 0 bases, with 15 bases between them. The CDR3 DNA sequence: TGTGCCAGCAGTGGGGGAGGGGGAAGGATGAACACTGAAGCTTTCTTT. This encodes CASSGGGGRMNTEAFF.

This clone was picked up one time. The chain links TRBV9 to TRBJ2-3; no clear D. Germline V gene lookup returns CDR1 SGDLS and CDR2 YYNGEE. This CDR3 contains 17 residues. The V and J ends lost 0 bases and 1 base respectively, with 15 bases between them. The CDR3 sequence: CASSVESGVTGTDTQYF. Written as DNA, the CDR3 is TGTGCCAGCAGCGTAGAGAGTGGGGTGACTGGCACAGATACGCAGTATTTT.